This entry is about one T cell receptor (beta chain). Its antigen is as yet unknown. V shed 5 bases, J shed 7 bases, and the junction held 7 bases outside the gene matches. CDR1 SGHTA and CDR2 FQGTGA come from the germline V gene. The CDR3 extends over 13 amino acids. The data derive from a study of OX40 agonist ivuxolimab in advanced cancers. Study details: An anti-OX40 (CD134) antibody with agonistic activity, ivuxolimab, was administered to patients. The dose-escalation cohort was approximately 80% male, with a mean age of approximately 61 years, ranging about 23 to 80. Under the entry rules, prior anti-PD-1, anti-PD-L1 or anti-CTLA-4 therapy was allowed, and roughly 39% had some.

The method was immunoSEQ multiplex PCR; TCRdb's version includes in-frame clones alone and lacks a portion of them. The sample shows about 77,000 clones, 65% to 90% of them seen only once. Overall study findings and caveats: No antigen was identified for the clonally expanded peripheral T cells.

J is TRBJ1-2 and V is TRBV7-3; 7 bases are shared with TRBD1. This material consisted of CD4+ or CD8+ T cells sorted from blood, taken in a trial of the OX40 agonist ivuxolimab. This TCR came from an adult with an advanced solid tumor such as melanoma, head and neck, liver or kidney cancer. CDR3 amino acids: CASSPRQGAGYTF. The CDR3 nucleotides read TGTGCCAGCAGCCCCCGACAGGGTGCTGGCTACACCTTC.